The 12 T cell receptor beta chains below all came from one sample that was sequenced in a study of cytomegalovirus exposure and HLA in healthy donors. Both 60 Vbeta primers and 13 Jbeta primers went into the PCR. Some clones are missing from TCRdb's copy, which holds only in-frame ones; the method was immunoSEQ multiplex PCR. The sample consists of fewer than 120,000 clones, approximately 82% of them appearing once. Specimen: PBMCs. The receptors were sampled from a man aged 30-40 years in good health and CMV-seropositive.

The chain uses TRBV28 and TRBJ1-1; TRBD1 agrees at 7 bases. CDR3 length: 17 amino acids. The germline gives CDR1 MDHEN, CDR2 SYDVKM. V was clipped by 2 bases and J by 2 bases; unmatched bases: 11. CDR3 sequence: CASSLPPGVGGNTEAFF. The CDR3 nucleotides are TGTGCCAGCAGTTTACCCCCGGGAGTAGGGGGCAACACTGAAGCTTTCTTT.

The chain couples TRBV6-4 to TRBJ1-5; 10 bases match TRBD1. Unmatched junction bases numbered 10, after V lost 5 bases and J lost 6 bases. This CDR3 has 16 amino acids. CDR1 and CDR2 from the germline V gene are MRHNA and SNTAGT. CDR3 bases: TGTGCCAGCAGTCATACCGGGACAGGGGAAACTCAGCCCCAGCATTTT. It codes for CASSHTGTGETQPQHF.

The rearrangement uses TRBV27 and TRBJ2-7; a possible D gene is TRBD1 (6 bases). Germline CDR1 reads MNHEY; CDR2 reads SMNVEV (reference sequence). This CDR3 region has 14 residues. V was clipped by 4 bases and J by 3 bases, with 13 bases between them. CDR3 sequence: CASSSRGGLYEQYF. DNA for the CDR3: TGTGCCAGCAGTTCCAGGGGCGGCCTCTACGAGCAGTACTTC.

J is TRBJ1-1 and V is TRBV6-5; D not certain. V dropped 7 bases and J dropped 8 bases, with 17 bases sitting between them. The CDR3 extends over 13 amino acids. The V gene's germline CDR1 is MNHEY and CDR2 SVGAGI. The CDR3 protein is CASIYDLTREAFF. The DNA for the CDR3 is TGTGCCAGCATATATGACCTTACGAGGGAAGCTTTCTTT.

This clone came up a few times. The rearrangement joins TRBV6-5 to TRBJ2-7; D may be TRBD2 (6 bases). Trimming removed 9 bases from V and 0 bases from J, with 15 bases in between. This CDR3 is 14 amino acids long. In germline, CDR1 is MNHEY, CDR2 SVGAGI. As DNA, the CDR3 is TGTGCCAGTTCCGGGACTTTAAGCTCCTACGAGCAGTACTTC. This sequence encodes CASSGTLSSYEQYF.

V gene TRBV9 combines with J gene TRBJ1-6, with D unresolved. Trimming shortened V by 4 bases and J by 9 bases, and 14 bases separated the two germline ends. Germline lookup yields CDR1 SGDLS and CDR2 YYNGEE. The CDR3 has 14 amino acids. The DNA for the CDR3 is TGTGCCAGCAGCCAACTCCGGTTATTTTCACCCCTCCACTTT. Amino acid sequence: CASSQLRLFSPLHF.

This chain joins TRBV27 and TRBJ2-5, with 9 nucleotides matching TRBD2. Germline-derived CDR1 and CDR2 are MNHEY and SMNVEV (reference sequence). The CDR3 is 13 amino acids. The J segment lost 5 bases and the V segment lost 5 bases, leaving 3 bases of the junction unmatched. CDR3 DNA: TGTGCCAGCAGTCATCTAGCGGGGGAGACCCAGTACTTC. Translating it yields CASSHLAGETQYF.

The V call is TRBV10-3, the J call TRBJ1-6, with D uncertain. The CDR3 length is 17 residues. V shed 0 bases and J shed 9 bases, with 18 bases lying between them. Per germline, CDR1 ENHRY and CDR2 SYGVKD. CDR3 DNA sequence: TGTGCCATCAGTGAGTCGGAGCTGCACCATAGCGGTTCACCCCTCCACTTT. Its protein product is CAISESELHHSGSPLHF.

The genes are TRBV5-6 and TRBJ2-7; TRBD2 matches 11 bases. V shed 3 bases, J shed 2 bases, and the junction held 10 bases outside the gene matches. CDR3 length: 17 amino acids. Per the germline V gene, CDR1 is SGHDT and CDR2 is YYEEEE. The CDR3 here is CASSSPGLAESTYEQYF. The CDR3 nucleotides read TGTGCCAGCAGCTCGCCGGGACTAGCGGAGTCCACCTACGAGCAGTACTTC. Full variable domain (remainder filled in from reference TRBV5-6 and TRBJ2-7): DAGVTQSPTHLIKTRGQQVTLRCSPKSGHDTVSWYQQALGQGPQFIFQYYEEEERQRGNFPDRFSGHQFPNYSSELNVNALLLGDSALYLCASSSPGLAESTYEQYFGPGTRLTVT.

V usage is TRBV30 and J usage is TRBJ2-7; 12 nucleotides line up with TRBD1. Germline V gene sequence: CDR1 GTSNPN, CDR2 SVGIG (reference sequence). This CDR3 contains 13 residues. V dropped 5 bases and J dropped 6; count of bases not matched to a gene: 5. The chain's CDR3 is CAWDGTGGGEQYF. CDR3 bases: TGTGCCTGGGATGGGACAGGGGGCGGCGAGCAGTACTTC.

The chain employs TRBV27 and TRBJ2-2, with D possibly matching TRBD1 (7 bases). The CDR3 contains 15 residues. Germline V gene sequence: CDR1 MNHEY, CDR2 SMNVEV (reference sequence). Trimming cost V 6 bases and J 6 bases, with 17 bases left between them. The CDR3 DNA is TGTGCCAGCAGGCGTCTGGAGGGGGCATCCGGGGAGCTGTTTTTT. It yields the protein CASRRLEGASGELFF.

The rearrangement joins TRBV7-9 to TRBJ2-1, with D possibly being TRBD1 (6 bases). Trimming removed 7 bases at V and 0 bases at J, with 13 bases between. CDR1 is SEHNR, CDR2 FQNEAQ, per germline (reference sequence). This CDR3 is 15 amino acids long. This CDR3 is CASTSMTGSYNEQFF. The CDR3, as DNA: TGTGCCAGCACCTCCATGACAGGCTCCTACAATGAGCAGTTCTTC. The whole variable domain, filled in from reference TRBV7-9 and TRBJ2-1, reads DTGVSQNPRHKITKRGQNVTFRCDPISEHNRLYWYRQTLGQGPEFLTYFQNEAQLEKSRLLSDRFSAERPKGSFSTLEIQRTEQGDSAMYLCASTSMTGSYNEQFFGPGTRLTVL.